This T cell receptor beta chain appears in the sequencing data of a study of blood T cell repertoires in COVID-19. Study as a whole: Sources were T cells, B-cell-depleted T cells, or PBMCs; the material itself was cDNA or gDNA.

In the original analysis: Reference gene primer amplification in the assay estimated nucleated cell counts. Assay: immunoSEQ multiplex PCR; the TCRdb copy retains only in-frame clones and omits some. D and trimming come from the DNA, and the V and J calls and clone size come from that table. Among roughly 250,000 clones, approximately 85% were seen once, and the ten largest hold 1.9%. Comment on this clone: Other DNA sequences in the same sample also yield this CDR3.

V lost 8 bases and J 4 bases, leaving 9 bases between the germline ends. This CDR3 contains 11 residues. The V gene's germline CDR1 is MNHEY and CDR2 SMNVEV (reference sequence). The cohort comprised adults aged roughly 18 to 95 years residing in 20 to 30 US areas. Recovered participants had two consecutive negative NP/OP PCR tests, healthcare professional clearance, or symptom resolution. The rearrangement links TRBV27 to TRBJ2-7, with D possibly TRBD2 on 5 matching bases. The source is a woman aged 45-65 years who had recovered from COVID-19. The sequenced material came from PBMCs or T cells enriched from blood (not recorded which). DNA of the CDR3: TGTGCCAGCCGATCGGGGTACGAGCAGTACTTC. It codes for CASRSGYEQYF.